The 25 T cell receptor beta chains listed next were all sequenced from one sample in a study of technical replicates of blood from several donors. The protocol was immunoSEQ multiplex PCR, while the TCRdb copy is restricted to in-frame clones and leaves out a portion. The table has tens of thousands of clones, 80% to 95% seen once. Source material: PBMCs. The receptors were gathered from a human donor in good health. Some clones in this sample may be carry-over from other donors' samples.

This chain connects TRBV19 to TRBJ2-3; no clear D gene. Trimming removed 4 bases at V and 2 bases at J, with 4 bases between. This CDR3 is built from 12 residues. The germline V gene encodes CDR1 LNHDA and CDR2 SQIVND (reference sequence). The CDR3 bases are TGTGCCAGTAGTACACACACAGATACGCAGTATTTT. This gives the protein CASSTHTDTQYF.

The chain joins TRBV7-2 to TRBJ2-3; 10 positions agree with TRBD2. The V and J ends lost 3 bases and 5 bases, in that order; junction bases with no gene match: 11. CDR3 length: 17 amino acids. Germline V gene lookup returns CDR1 SGHTA and CDR2 FQGNSA. CDR3 sequence: CASSLLAGGGLGDTQYF. Written as DNA, the CDR3 is TGTGCCAGCAGCTTGTTAGCGGGAGGTGGTCTGGGAGATACGCAGTATTTT.

This clone showed up just once. The V and J genes are TRBV7-9 and TRBJ1-6; TRBD1 matches 8 bases. The germline CDR1 and CDR2 sequences are SEHNR and FQNEAQ (reference sequence). The CDR3 totals 18 residues. V lost 5 bases, J lost 6 bases, and 15 bases stayed unmatched. CDR3 sequence reads: CASSGPDRVRTSNSPLHF. The CDR3 DNA follows: TGTGCCAGCAGCGGGCCGGACAGGGTGAGGACGAGTAATTCACCCCTCCACTTT.

V is TRBV7-9 and J is TRBJ2-5; D is perhaps TRBD1 (6 bases). Germline CDR1 is SEHNR and CDR2 is FQNEAQ (reference sequence). Trimming removed 1 base from V and 5 bases from J, with 8 bases in between. CDR3 length: 13 residues. The CDR3 loop is CASSLGQGETQYF. CDR3 coding DNA: TGTGCCAGCAGCTTAGGTCAGGGGGAGACCCAGTACTTC. Full variable domain (remainder filled in from reference TRBV7-9 and TRBJ2-5): DTGVSQNPRHKITKRGQNVTFRCDPISEHNRLYWYRQTLGQGPEFLTYFQNEAQLEKSRLLSDRFSAERPKGSFSTLEIQRTEQGDSAMYLCASSLGQGETQYFGPGTRLLVL.

The chain joins TRBV29-1 to TRBJ1-4; D is perhaps TRBD1 (5 bases). This CDR3 spans 13 amino acids. CDR1 and CDR2 from the germline V gene are SQVTM and ANQGSEA. V lost 4 bases and J 8 bases, leaving 14 bases between the germline ends. The CDR3 is CSVAGPAGEKLFF. In DNA form, the CDR3 reads TGCAGCGTTGCAGGGCCAGCGGGGGAAAAACTGTTTTTT.

The chain combines TRBV5-1 with TRBJ1-1; maybe TRBD1 (5 bases). Trimming shortened V by 4 bases and J by 4 bases, and 11 bases separated the two germline ends. The CDR3 has 13 residues. Germline V gives CDR1 SGHRS, CDR2 YFSETQ. The DNA for the CDR3 is TGCGCCAGCAGCGGGGGGAGGAGCACTGAAGCTTTCTTT. Translation: CASSGGRSTEAFF.

The CDR3 DNA reads as TGCGCCAGCAGCTTGGTGGGGGGGGGTTTTACGAACACTGAAGCTTTCTTT. Protein sequence: CASSLVGGGFTNTEAFF. The chain links TRBV5-1 to TRBJ1-1, with D perhaps matching TRBD1 (5 bases). Per germline, CDR1 SGHRS and CDR2 YFSETQ. CDR3 size: 17 residues. The V gene lost 0 bases and the J gene lost 1 base, with 16 bases spanning the gap.

The chain combines TRBV7-2 with TRBJ2-7; a weak D match, TRBD2 (6 bases). The CDR3 sequence is 14 residues long. V lost 3 bases to trimming and J lost 2 bases, with 11 bases between them. Germline CDR1 is SGHTA and CDR2 is FQGNSA. The CDR3 bases are TGTGCCAGCAGCTTGGTTAGCGGCGCCTACGAGCAGTACTTC. It translates to CASSLVSGAYEQYF. Full variable domain (outside the CDR3, taken from reference TRBV7-2 and TRBJ2-7): GAGVSQSPSNKVTEKGKDVELRCDPISGHTALYWYRQSLGQGLEFLIYFQGNSAPDKSGLPSDRFSAERTGGSVSTLTIQRTQQEDSAVYLCASSLVSGAYEQYFGPGTRLTVT.

This rearrangement joins TRBV7-2 to TRBJ2-3; TRBD1 aligns across 7 bases. Per the germline V gene, CDR1 is SGHTA and CDR2 is FQGNSA. The CDR3 contains 16 residues. J lost 1 base, V lost 5 bases, and 9 bases had no gene match. Written as DNA, the CDR3 is TGTGCCAGCAGCCTAAGAGGACAGGCGGGCACAGATACGCAGTATTTT. This encodes CASSLRGQAGTDTQYF.

The chain recombines TRBV9 with TRBJ2-7, with 11 bases that match TRBD2. Germline lookup yields CDR1 SGDLS and CDR2 YYNGEE. The length of the CDR3 is 15 residues. After removal of 4 bases from V and 5 bases from J, the junction contained 8 bases not matched to a gene. This CDR3 reads CASSTSLAGGDEQYF. The CDR3 DNA reads TGTGCCAGCAGCACCAGTCTAGCGGGAGGCGACGAGCAGTACTTC.

The chain carries TRBV30 and TRBJ2-7; TRBD2 matches at 12 bases. V lost 3 bases and J lost 4; bases outside the gene matches: 1. Germline V gene data show CDR1 as GTSNPN and CDR2 as SVGIG (reference sequence). The CDR3 totals 13 residues. The CDR3 region has the DNA TGTGCCTGGAGAGGACTAGCGGGATACGAGCAGTACTTC. Translation: CAWRGLAGYEQYF.

By proportion, this clone is medium-sized. This chain uses TRBV2 with TRBJ2-7; 9 nucleotides line up with TRBD2. With V trimmed by 7 bases and J by 3 bases, 13 bases remained unmatched. Looked up from germline, CDR1 is SNHLY and CDR2 is FYNNEI. The CDR3 runs 16 residues. CDR3 amino acids: CASTFGLAGPGYEQYF. The CDR3 coding sequence is TGTGCCAGCACCTTCGGGCTAGCGGGACCGGGCTACGAGCAGTACTTC.

The V call is TRBV5-1, the J call TRBJ2-2; TRBD2 matches at 7 bases. This CDR3 region has 16 residues. Per the germline V gene, CDR1 is SGHRS and CDR2 is YFSETQ. The ends lost 4 bases at V and 4 bases at J; junction bases unmatched: 10. The DNA for the CDR3 is TGCGCCAGCAGCCCCCCTGGGAGGGAGGGCACCGGGGAGCTGTTTTTT. As protein: CASSPPGREGTGELFF.

The chain employs TRBV20-1 and TRBJ2-7; possible D gene TRBD1, 7 bases. Trimming took 5 bases from V and 6 from J, leaving 11 bases between them. The germline V gene has CDR1 DFQATT and CDR2 SNEGSKA (reference sequence). The CDR3 is 11 residues long. The CDR3 bases are TGCAGTGCTTACCAGGGGGGCGAGCAGTACTTC. Translation: CSAYQGGEQYF.

This chain links TRBV6-5 with TRBJ1-1; D gene unclear. This CDR3 has 14 residues. Germline-derived CDR1 and CDR2 are MNHEY and SVGAGI. Trimming cost V 0 bases and J 4 bases, with 9 bases left between them. CDR3 loop: CASSYSMEATEAFF. In DNA, the CDR3 is TGTGCCAGCAGTTACTCGATGGAGGCCACTGAAGCTTTCTTT.

The chain joins TRBV4-3 to TRBJ1-1, with D maybe TRBD1 (6 bases). Germline values: CDR1 LGHNA, CDR2 YSLEER. Between the trimmed V and J ends, which lost 0 bases and 6 bases, there was a span of 11 bases. CDR3 length: 14 amino acids. The CDR3 loop is CASSQDTGSPEAFF. DNA of the CDR3: TGCGCCAGCAGCCAAGATACAGGGAGCCCTGAAGCTTTCTTT.

The V gene is TRBV6-5, the J gene TRBJ1-2; 7 bases are a match to TRBD1. The V segment lost 0 bases and the J segment 3 bases; nucleotides outside the gene matches: 4. This CDR3 has 15 residues. The V gene's germline CDR1 is MNHEY and CDR2 SVGAGI. The CDR3 loop is CASSYSPGQYYGYTF. The CDR3 region has the DNA TGTGCCAGCAGTTACTCCCCGGGACAGTACTATGGCTACACCTTC.

A few counts support this clone. V and J are TRBV9 and TRBJ1-1; D is perhaps TRBD1 (6 bases). The CDR3 covers 16 residues. Germline V gene lookup returns CDR1 SGDLS and CDR2 YYNGEE. Trimming took 1 base from V and 5 from J, leaving 18 bases between them. The CDR3 DNA reads TGTGCCAGCAGCGTAACTACAACCGGGACACAGACTGAAGCTTTCTTT. Amino acids: CASSVTTTGTQTEAFF.

This chain joins TRBV13 and TRBJ2-1; 7 bases agree with TRBD2. Trimming removed 3 bases from V and 4 bases from J; junction bases left unmatched: 6. This CDR3 spans 15 amino acids. The V gene's germline CDR1 is PRHDT and CDR2 FYEKMQ (reference sequence). The CDR3 spells CASSFGGGGYNEQFF. Here the CDR3 DNA reads TGTGCCAGCAGCTTTGGGGGGGGTGGGTACAATGAGCAGTTCTTC.

This chain connects TRBV7-2 to TRBJ1-1; D is uncertain. Trimming removed 5 bases at V and 1 base at J, with 11 bases between. Looked up from germline, CDR1 is SGHTA and CDR2 is FQGNSA. The CDR3 is 14 amino acids. Here the CDR3 DNA reads TGTGCCAGCAGCCCCCGGGTAGGGAACACTGAAGCTTTCTTT. The encoded protein is CASSPRVGNTEAFF.

This chain joins TRBV4-3 and TRBJ2-2, with D maybe TRBD2 (5 bases). V lost 1 base and J 3 bases, leaving 21 bases between the germline ends. The CDR3 is made up of 19 amino acids. Per germline, CDR1 LGHNA and CDR2 YSLEER. Here the CDR3 DNA reads TGCGCCAGCAGCCAAGCCTATCGCGACTACCTCGTGGACACCGGGGAGCTGTTTTTT. Translated: CASSQAYRDYLVDTGELFF.

The V and J genes are TRBV5-8 and TRBJ2-3, with D possibly being TRBD1 (5 bases). Trimming took off 0 bases at V and 2 bases at J, with 10 bases between the two ends. Germline loops: CDR1 SGHTS, CDR2 YDEGEE. The CDR3 extends over 15 amino acids. The CDR3: CASSLETASTDTQYF. CDR3 in DNA: TGTGCCAGCAGCTTGGAGACAGCTTCCACAGATACGCAGTATTTT.

This sequence joins TRBV5-8 and TRBJ1-2, with TRBD1 matching over 9 bases. V lost 1 base to trimming and J lost 7 bases; unmatched junction nucleotides: 5. This CDR3 has 14 amino acids. From germline, CDR1 is SGHTS and CDR2 YDEGEE. This CDR3 reads CASSLKQGALGYTF. CDR3 coding DNA: TGTGCCAGCAGCTTGAAACAGGGGGCGCTTGGCTACACCTTC.

This sequence joins TRBV19 and TRBJ2-1, with TRBD2 matching over 11 bases. Germline values: CDR1 LNHDA, CDR2 SQIVND (reference sequence). This CDR3 is built from 15 residues. Trimming took 7 bases from V and 3 from J; bases not matched to a gene: 5. CDR3 protein: CASKRTSGLYNEQFF. DNA of the CDR3: TGTGCCAGTAAACGGACTAGCGGGCTCTACAATGAGCAGTTCTTC.

The genes are TRBV27 and TRBJ1-2, with TRBD1 identical over 7 bases. The CDR3 is 15 residues long. Germline CDR1 is MNHEY and CDR2 is SMNVEV (reference sequence). Trimming removed 0 bases from V and 7 bases from J; junction bases left unmatched: 8. For the CDR3, the DNA is TGTGCCAGCAGTTTATCCCGGGACAGCCATATTGGCTACACCTTC. This encodes CASSLSRDSHIGYTF.